One T cell receptor (beta chain) is described in this entry. This clonotype was seen ten or more times. The antigen it binds to is not known. No qualities accompany the bases; no much larger clone lies one base away. The entry originates in a study of regulatory T cells in long-lasting Graves disease (dated by TCRdb to the early 2020s). A note on the overall study: In the newly diagnosed Graves' disease group, patients had been taking antithyroid drugs for less than 3 months. Peripheral blood TCR sequencing and RNA sequencing compared persistent Graves' disease patients with newly diagnosed Graves' disease patients. The study was registered as a clinical trial and conducted in China. A total of some 35 samples underwent TCR sequencing: about 13 from persistent and about 20 from newly diagnosed Graves' disease patients.

Library construction relied on multiplex PCR. Instrument on record: Illumina HiSeq 4000. CDR3 regions were amplified by Arm-PCR with iRepertoire HTBI primers to construct TCR beta libraries. Before sequencing, the PCR products underwent gel purification. Concerning the study's data processing: Across samples, about 64 TRBV and over 11 TRBJ segments were identified and used for gene usage analysis of CDR3 amino acid clonotypes. COPE and FqMerger were used to merge filtered high-quality paired reads into contigs. BLAST was used to align contigs to the IMGT TRBV, TRBD and TRBJ reference genes, and CDR3 was defined following IMGT. Any clonotype with a frequency above 0.1% was counted as a highly expanded clone. Repertoire diversity was measured by Shannon entropy, and V-J evenness by the Gini coefficient. A clonotype was considered public if more than one individual shared it. TCRdb trimmed the raw reads at Q25, called clones with MiXCR and kept productive beta chains. Identical CDR3 proteins give one entry, which carries the most common genes and DNA. None of the V and J calls come from the authors' own analysis; TCRdb made them. In this sample the table shows a few hundred thousand distinct CDR3 sequences, 15% of which occur a single time. About 7.6% of the sample belongs to the ten largest clones.

What the study reported, not specific to this receptor: As a limitation, the authors acknowledged that the small sample size may reduce accuracy. Preferential use of TRBV28, TRBJ1-2 and TRBJ2-5 was observed in persistent disease, whereas TRBV20-1 and TRBJ2-1 were favored in newly diagnosed disease. Lower TCR Shannon entropy and fewer highly expanded clones were observed in persistent Graves' disease patients than in newly diagnosed patients, which suggested clonal expansion. A larger number of public clonotypes was shared among persistent patients (more than 2,500) than among newly diagnosed patients (about 990). The study examined only peripheral blood because the primary lesion, thyroid tissue, could not be accessed. Sequencing and analysis were limited to the TCR beta chain.

What the time point label conveys for this sample: newly diagnosed GD, antithyroid drugs for less than 3 months. For both TCR sequencing and RNA sequencing, RNA was extracted from PBMCs in TRIzol. The diagnosis of Graves' disease was made according to American Thyroid Association guidelines. The patients came from an endocrinology department in Xi'an, China. Each patient gave approximately 8.8 milliliters of peripheral blood, collected in an EDTA anticoagulant tube. Ficoll Paque Plus density gradient separation was used to isolate PBMCs, and no further T cell sorting was done. An Agilent 2100 Bioanalyzer and agarose gel were used to check RNA quality, and a NanoDrop 2000 was used to measure RNA concentration. The junction shows trimming of 3 bases on V and 2 bases on J, plus 20 bases between the germline ends. From its cysteine to its phenylalanine, the CDR3 spans 16 amino acids. Of the read, only the CDR3 DNA is kept; its 48 bases are in frame from base 1. For CDR1 and CDR2, the germline V gene (reference sequence) lists DFQATT and SNEGSKA.

The sample was also linked to a second study, of T cells in Graves' hyperthyroidism and ophthalmopathy. As that second paper reports: A patient counted as having stable Graves' hyperthyroidism if no progression to ophthalmopathy occurred over 18 months of follow-up. Hyperthyroidism patients were newly diagnosed, had a disease duration of under 2 months, and were aged 18 to 65 years. The study excluded patients with uncontrolled infections, other autoimmune diseases, pregnancy or lactation. Diagnoses were established on the basis of clinical symptoms, serum thyroxine and TRAb, thyroid ultrasound, and orbital computed tomography. A first-round RT-PCR of the TCR CDR3 used the HTBI primer set with the Qiagen OneStep RT-PCR kit. Most expanded thyroid clonotypes (frequency above 0.001) were also detected in blood, suggesting blood repertoires may reflect thyroid immune responses. In cross-validation, a model built on a 13 V-J signature told ophthalmopathy apart from stable hyperthyroidism with 85% to 90% sensitivity and approximately 81% specificity, and in testing the same model reached 80%/75%. In validation, progression to ophthalmopathy was predicted by the model with 70% to 71% sensitivity and just over 72% specificity, a median of about 6.4 months before onset. To identify TCR V-J signatures that set the groups apart, the researchers used a discovery cohort of more than 95 patients, made up of approximately 43 with Graves' ophthalmopathy and about 55 with stable Graves' hyperthyroidism. Whether ophthalmopathy could be predicted prospectively was tested in an independent validation cohort made up of under 20 hyperthyroidism patients plus 17 patients who later progressed to ophthalmopathy. The 100 discovery patients were divided at random into training and test sets in a 7:3 ratio. The study also compared thyroid tissue and blood T-cell repertoires from roughly 6 Graves' hyperthyroidism patients. Once sampling was done, hyperthyroidism patients were given methimazole at a starting dose of 30 mg daily, whereas ophthalmopathy patients were given high-dose intravenous methylprednisolone. Libraries were constructed in a second round of multiplex PCR, after which size selection and purification were performed. The libraries were sequenced on an Illumina HiSeq2000 using paired-end 100 bp reads. Raw data were processed with SOAPnuke, discarding reads with adapters, uncalled bases, mean Phred below 15, or no exact constant-primer or identifier match. COPE v1.2.5 was used to merge the high-quality paired reads, and each unique nucleotide sequence was defined as a clonotype. MiTCR v1.1 was used to align clonotypes to the IMGT TRBV, TRBD and TRBJ reference segments. Only V-J combinations with frequency above 0.0001, covering 98% to 99.2% of repertoires, were analysed. A TCS score was defined as the ratio of F50 (clonal expansion) to E x V (chaos), with BLOSUM62-based TCRdist applied between CDR3 peptides within each V-J. Welch's t-statistics and random forest reduced fewer than 550 V-J features to under 15, which were used in a naive Bayes classifier (R e1071). Sample size was not statistically predetermined, and blinding of investigators to group allocation was not performed. The paper reports TCR Vbeta CDR3 sequencing of roughly 140 peripheral blood samples: 43 ophthalmopathy, around 80 hyperthyroidism and around 17 progressor patients.

The sequenced sample was peripheral blood mononuclear cells (PBMCs), obtained at new diagnosis, from a patient treated with antithyroid drugs. This receptor chain uses TRBV20-1 and TRBJ2-7; matching of 5 bases hints at TRBD2 as the D gene. The receptor's source is a woman aged 35 to 49 with Graves disease. Donor details come from another sample of the same person, matched by shared clones. The nucleotide sequence is TGCAGTGCTAGGATCCCGACGGGAACTGCTCCCTACGAGCAGTACTTC. Translated, it gives CSARIPTGTAPYEQYF.